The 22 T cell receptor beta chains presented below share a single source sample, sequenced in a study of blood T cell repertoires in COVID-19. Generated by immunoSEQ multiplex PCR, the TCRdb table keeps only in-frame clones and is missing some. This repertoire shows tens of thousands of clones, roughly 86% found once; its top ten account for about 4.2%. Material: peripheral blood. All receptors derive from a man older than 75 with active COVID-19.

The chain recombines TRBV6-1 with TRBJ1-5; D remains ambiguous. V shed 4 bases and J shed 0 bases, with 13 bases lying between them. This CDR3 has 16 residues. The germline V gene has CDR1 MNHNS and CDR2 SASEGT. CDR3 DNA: TGTGCCAGCAGTGGCTCGGTGCCCTATAGCAATCAGCCCCAGCATTTT. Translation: CASSGSVPYSNQPQHF.

CDR3: CATTTGDGYSNQPQHF. The CDR3 nucleotides are TGTGCCACCACCACAGGGGACGGGTATAGCAATCAGCCCCAGCATTTT. The chain recombines TRBV19 with TRBJ1-5; 7 bases align to TRBD1. Per the germline V gene, CDR1 is LNHDA and CDR2 is SQIVND (reference sequence). J gave up 0 bases and V 10 bases, and 12 bases lay outside the gene matches. The CDR3 totals 16 residues.

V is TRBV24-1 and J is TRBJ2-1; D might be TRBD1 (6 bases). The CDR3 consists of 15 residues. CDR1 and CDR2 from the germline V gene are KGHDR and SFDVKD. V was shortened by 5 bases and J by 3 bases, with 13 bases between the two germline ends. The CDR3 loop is CATSGSWDNYNEQFF. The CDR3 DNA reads TGTGCCACCAGTGGCTCGTGGGACAACTACAATGAGCAGTTCTTC.

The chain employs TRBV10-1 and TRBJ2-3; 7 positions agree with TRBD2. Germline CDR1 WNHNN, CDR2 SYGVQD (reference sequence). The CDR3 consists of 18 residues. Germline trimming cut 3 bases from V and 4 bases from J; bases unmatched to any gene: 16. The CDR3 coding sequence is TGCGCCAGCAGTGATTATAGCGGGTGGGCCACCGTGCCAGATACGCAGTATTTT. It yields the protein CASSDYSGWATVPDTQYF.

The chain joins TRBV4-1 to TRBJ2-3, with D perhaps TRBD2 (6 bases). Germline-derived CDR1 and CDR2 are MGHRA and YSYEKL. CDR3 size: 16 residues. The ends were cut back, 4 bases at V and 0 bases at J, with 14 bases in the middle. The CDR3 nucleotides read TGCGCCAGCAGCCGGGGGGTAGAGAGGAGCACAGATACGCAGTATTTT. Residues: CASSRGVERSTDTQYF.

The CDR3 DNA follows: TGTGCCAGCAGCCTGGACAGGCTCTCTGGAAACACCATATATTTT. Residues: CASSLDRLSGNTIYF. The chain uses TRBV5-6 and TRBJ1-3, with 7 nucleotides matching TRBD1. Trimming took 4 bases from V and 0 from J; bases not matched to a gene: 4. The CDR3 consists of 15 residues. From germline, CDR1 is SGHDT and CDR2 YYEEEE.

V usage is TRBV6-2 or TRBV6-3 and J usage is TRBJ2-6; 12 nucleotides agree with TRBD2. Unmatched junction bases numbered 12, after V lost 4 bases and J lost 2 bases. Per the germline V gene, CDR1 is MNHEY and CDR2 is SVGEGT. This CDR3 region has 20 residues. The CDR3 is CASSSNGLAGPPPGANVLTF. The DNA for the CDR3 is TGTGCCAGCAGTTCCAATGGACTAGCGGGGCCCCCTCCTGGGGCCAACGTCCTGACTTTC.

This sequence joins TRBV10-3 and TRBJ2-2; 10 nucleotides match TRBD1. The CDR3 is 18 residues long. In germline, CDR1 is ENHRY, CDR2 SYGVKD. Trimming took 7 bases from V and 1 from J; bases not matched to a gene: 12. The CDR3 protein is CAIIGQGDASGNTGELFF. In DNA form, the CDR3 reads TGTGCCATCATCGGACAGGGGGACGCTAGCGGGAACACCGGGGAGCTGTTTTTT.

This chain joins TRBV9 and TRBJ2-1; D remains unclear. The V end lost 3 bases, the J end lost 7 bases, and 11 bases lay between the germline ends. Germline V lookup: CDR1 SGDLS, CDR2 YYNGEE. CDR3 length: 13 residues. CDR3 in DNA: TGTGCCAGCAGCGACTACTCTTCAAATGAGCAGTTCTTC. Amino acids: CASSDYSSNEQFF.

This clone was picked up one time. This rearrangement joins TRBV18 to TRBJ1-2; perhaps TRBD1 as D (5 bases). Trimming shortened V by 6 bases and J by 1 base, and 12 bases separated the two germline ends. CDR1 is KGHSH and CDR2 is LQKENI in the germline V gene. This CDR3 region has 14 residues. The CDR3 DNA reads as TGTGCCAGCTCGGCGCGACAGCTTAACTATGGCTACACCTTC. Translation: CASSARQLNYGYTF.

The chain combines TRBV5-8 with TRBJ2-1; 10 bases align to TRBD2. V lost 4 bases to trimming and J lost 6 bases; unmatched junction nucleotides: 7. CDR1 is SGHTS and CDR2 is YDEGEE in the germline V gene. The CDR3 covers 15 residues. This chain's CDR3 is CASSSLAGASNEQFF. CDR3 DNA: TGTGCCAGCAGCAGCCTAGCGGGAGCTAGCAATGAGCAGTTCTTC.

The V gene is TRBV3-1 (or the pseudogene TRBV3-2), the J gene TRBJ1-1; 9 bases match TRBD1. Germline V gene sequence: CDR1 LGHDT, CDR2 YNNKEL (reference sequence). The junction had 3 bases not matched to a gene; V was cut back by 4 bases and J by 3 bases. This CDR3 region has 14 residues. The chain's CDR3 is CASSPGQGHTEAFF. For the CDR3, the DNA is TGTGCCAGCAGCCCCGGACAGGGGCACACTGAAGCTTTCTTT.

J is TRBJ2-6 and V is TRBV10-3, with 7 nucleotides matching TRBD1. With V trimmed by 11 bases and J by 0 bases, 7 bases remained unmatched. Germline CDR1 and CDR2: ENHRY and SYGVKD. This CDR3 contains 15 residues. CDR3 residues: CASTGDGSGANVLTF. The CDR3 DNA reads TGTGCCTCAACAGGGGACGGCTCTGGGGCCAACGTCCTGACTTTC.

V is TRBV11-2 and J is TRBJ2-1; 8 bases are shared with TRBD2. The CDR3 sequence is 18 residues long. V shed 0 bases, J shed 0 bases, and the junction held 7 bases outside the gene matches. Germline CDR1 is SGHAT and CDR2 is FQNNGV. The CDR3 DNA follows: TGTGCCAGCAGCTTAGAAAGCGGGAGCTTTAGCTCCTACAATGAGCAGTTCTTC. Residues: CASSLESGSFSSYNEQFF.

The CDR3 DNA sequence: TGTGCCGCCCACGGGGGGAGCCTTGCAGATACGCAGTATTTT. Amino acids: CAAHGGSLADTQYF. The V call is TRBV28, the J call TRBJ2-3; TRBD2 aligns across 7 bases. The CDR3 is 14 residues long. From germline, CDR1 is MDHEN and CDR2 SYDVKM. The V and J ends lost 11 bases and 4 bases, in that order; junction bases with no gene match: 12.

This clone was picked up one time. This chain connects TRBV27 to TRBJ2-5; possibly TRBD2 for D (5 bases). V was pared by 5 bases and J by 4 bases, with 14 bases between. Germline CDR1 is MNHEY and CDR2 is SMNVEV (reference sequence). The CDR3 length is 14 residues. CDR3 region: CASSASAGRETQYF. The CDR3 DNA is TGTGCCAGCAGTGCCTCTGCGGGCCGAGAGACCCAGTACTTC.

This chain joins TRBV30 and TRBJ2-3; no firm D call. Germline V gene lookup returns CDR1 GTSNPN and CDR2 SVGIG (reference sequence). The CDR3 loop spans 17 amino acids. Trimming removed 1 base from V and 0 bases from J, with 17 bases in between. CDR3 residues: CAWSAVKTGPSTDTQYF. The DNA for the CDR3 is TGTGCCTGGAGTGCCGTTAAGACTGGCCCTAGCACAGATACGCAGTATTTT. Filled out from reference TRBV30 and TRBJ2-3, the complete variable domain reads SQTIHQWPATLVQPVGSPLSLECTVEGTSNPNLYWYRQAAGRGLQLLFYSVGIGQISSEVPQNLSASRPQDRQFILSSKKLLLSDSGFYLCAWSAVKTGPSTDTQYFGPGTRLTVL.

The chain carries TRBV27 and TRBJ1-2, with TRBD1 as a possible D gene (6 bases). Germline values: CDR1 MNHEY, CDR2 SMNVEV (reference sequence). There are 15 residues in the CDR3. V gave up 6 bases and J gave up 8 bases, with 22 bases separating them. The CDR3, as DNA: TGTGCCAGCAGCCTCCGACAGGACATTCCGGGCGGCTACACCTTC. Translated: CASSLRQDIPGGYTF.

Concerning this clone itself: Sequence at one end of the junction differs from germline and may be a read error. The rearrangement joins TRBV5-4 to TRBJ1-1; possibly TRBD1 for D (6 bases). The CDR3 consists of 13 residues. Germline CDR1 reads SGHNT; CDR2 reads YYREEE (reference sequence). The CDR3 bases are TGTGCCAGCAGTCCCCCTGGGGACACAGAAGCTTTCTTT. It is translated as CASSPPGDTEAFF.

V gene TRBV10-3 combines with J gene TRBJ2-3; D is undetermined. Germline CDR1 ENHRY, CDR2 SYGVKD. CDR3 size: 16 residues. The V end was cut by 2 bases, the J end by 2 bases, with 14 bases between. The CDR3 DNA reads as TGTGCCATCAGTGAGCCCCGAAATCAACTCACAGATACGCAGTATTTT. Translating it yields CAISEPRNQLTDTQYF.

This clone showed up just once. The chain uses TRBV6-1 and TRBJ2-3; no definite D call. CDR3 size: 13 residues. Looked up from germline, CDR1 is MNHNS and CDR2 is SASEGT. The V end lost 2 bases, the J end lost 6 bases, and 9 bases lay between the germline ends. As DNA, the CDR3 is TGTGCCAGCAGTGAATATCGGTTTGATACGCAGTATTTT. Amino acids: CASSEYRFDTQYF.

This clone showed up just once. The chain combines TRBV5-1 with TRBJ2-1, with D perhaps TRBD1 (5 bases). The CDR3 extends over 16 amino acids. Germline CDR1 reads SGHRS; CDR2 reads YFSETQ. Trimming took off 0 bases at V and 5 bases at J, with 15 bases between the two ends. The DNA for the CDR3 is TGCGCCAGCAGCTTGGAAGGTAGTCTAGGGGACAATGAGCAGTTCTTC. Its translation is CASSLEGSLGDNEQFF.